This TCR beta chain was retrieved from a study of T-cell memory formation after mild COVID-19. Whole-study findings and limits: The second-wave clones peaking on day 37 were not confirmed as SARS-CoV-2-specific.

In TCRdb, the 5' RACE reads were re-called with MiXCR into one record per CDR3 protein. The data show 450,000 to 650,000 distinct CDR3 sequences, roughly 17% seen once. About this clonotype itself: Its target is not known.

The CDR3 loop spans 18 amino acids. Trimming pared 1 base from V and 2 bases from J, leaving 21 bases between. The clonotype originates from an adult woman who had mild COVID-19 (a few samples of this study predate the infection). Cell type and time point are not known. This sequence joins TRBV23-1 and TRBJ2-7, with D possibly called TRBD1 or TRBD2 (5 bases each). TRBV23-1 has ORF status, its function being uncertain. Sequencing used PBMCs or a T cell subset sorted from them (not recorded which). CDR3 loop: CASSQLPSTGTHPYEQYF. The DNA of the CDR3 is TGCGCCAGCAGTCAATTGCCCTCAACGGGGACCCACCCCTACGAGCAGTACTTC.